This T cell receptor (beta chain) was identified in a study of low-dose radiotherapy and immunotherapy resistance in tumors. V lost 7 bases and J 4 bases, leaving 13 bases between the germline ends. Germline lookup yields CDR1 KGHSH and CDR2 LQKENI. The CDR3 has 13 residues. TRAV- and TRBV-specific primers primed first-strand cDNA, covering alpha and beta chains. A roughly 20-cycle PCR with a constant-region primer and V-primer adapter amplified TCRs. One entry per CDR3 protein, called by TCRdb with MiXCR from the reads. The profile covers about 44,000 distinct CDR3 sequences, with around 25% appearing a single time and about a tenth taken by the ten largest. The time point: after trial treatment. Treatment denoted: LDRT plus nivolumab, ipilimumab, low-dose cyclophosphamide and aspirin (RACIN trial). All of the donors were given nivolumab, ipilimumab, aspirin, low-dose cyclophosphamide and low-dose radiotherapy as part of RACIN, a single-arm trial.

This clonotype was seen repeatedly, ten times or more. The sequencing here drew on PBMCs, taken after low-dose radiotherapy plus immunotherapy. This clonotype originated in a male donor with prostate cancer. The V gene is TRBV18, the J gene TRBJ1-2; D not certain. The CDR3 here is CASCPAGAYGYTF. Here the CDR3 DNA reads TGTGCCAGCTGCCCGGCAGGAGCCTATGGCTACACCTTC.